This TCR beta chain was captured by sequencing in a study of T cells after yellow fever vaccination. TCRdb re-derived calls from the 5' RACE reads in MiXCR, one entry per CDR3 protein. Seen here are approximately 450,000 distinct CDR3 sequences, about 19% observed once, and the top ten hold roughly a sixth. The CDR3 spans 15 residues. Trimming pared 0 bases from V and 0 bases from J, leaving 7 bases between. Germline CDR1 SGHRS, CDR2 YFSETQ. The receptor was derived from a man aged 18 to 29 who received the YFV17D yellow fever vaccine. Specimen: PBMCs, collected before the yellow fever booster vaccination. The chain couples TRBV5-1 to TRBJ1-5; D unclear. This chain's CDR3 is CASSLGEHSNQPQHF. The CDR3 coding sequence is TGCGCCAGCAGCTTGGGAGAACATAGCAATCAGCCCCAGCATTTT.